The next 32 T cell receptor beta chains were all read from a single sample in a study of T-cell memory formation after mild COVID-19. TCRdb re-analysed the 5' RACE reads in MiXCR, keeping a single row per CDR3 protein. The sample records a few hundred thousand distinct CDR3 sequences, approximately 20% being singletons. Sequenced sample: PBMCs or a T cell subset sorted from them (not recorded which). Source of these receptors: a man aged 18-30 years who had mild COVID-19 (a few samples of this study predate the infection). Cell type and time point are not known.

In its sample, this clonotype was seen many times. This chain connects TRBV5-1 to TRBJ1-1, with 8 bases lining up with TRBD1. V gave up 2 bases and J gave up 5 bases; unmatched junction bases: 5. The CDR3 consists of 14 residues. Germline V CDR1 and CDR2: SGHRS, YFSETQ. Here the CDR3 DNA reads TGCGCCAGCAGCTTCGGACAGGGACGGACTGAAGCTTTCTTT. It encodes CASSFGQGRTEAFF. The variable domain in full, completed from reference TRBV5-1 and TRBJ1-1, reads KAGVTQTPRYLIKTRGQQVTLSCSPISGHRSVSWYQQTPGQGLQFLFEYFSETQRNKGNFPGRFSGRQFSNSRSEMNVSTLELGDSALYLCASSFGQGRTEAFFGQGTRLTVV.

This clonotype has just a few counts. This chain uses TRBV5-5 with TRBJ2-2, with a weak D call TRBD1 (5 bases). V lost 9 bases and J lost 0, with 12 bases in between. This CDR3 comprises 14 residues. Germline V gene sequence: CDR1 SGHKS, CDR2 YYEKEE (reference sequence). The CDR3 here is CAIGQGANTGELFF. The CDR3 DNA reads TGTGCCATCGGGCAAGGGGCGAACACCGGGGAGCTGTTTTTT.

The chain recombines TRBV7-2 with TRBJ2-3, with unresolved D. Germline values: CDR1 SGHTA, CDR2 FQGNSA. The CDR3 covers 12 residues. The V gene lost 6 bases and the J gene lost 5 bases, with 9 bases spanning the gap. The CDR3 DNA reads as TGTGCCAGCAGAGGGTATTTAGATACGCAGTATTTT. This translates into CASRGYLDTQYF.

This clonotype came up a few times. The V gene is TRBV7-2, the J gene TRBJ2-3, with 10 bases matching TRBD1. The germline CDR1 and CDR2 sequences are SGHTA and FQGNSA. CDR3 size: 15 residues. V dropped 2 bases and J dropped 4; count of bases not matched to a gene: 3. CDR3 coding DNA: TGTGCCAGCAGCTTAAAAGGACAGGGGGCAGATACGCAGTATTTT. This sequence encodes CASSLKGQGADTQYF.

V usage is TRBV11-2 and J usage is TRBJ2-7, with D perhaps TRBD1 (7 bases). The CDR3 consists of 16 residues. Germline-derived CDR1 and CDR2 are SGHAT and FQNNGV. The V end was cut by 1 base, the J end by 6 bases, with 19 bases between. CDR3: CASSLGRGNRGSEQYF. The CDR3 DNA sequence: TGTGCCAGCAGCTTAGGTCGGGGGAACAGGGGCTCCGAGCAGTACTTC.

There are a few counts of this clonotype. V and J are TRBV12-3 or TRBV12-4 and TRBJ1-2, with TRBD1 matching 9 bases. V was pared by 4 bases and J by 6 bases, with 9 bases of the junction left unmatched. The CDR3 is made up of 15 amino acids. CDR3 protein: CASSSFGRDRDGYTF. For the CDR3, the DNA is TGTGCCAGCAGTTCCTTCGGCCGGGACAGGGATGGCTACACCTTC.

The chain links TRBV19 to TRBJ2-7; 10 bases are shared with TRBD2. V lost 6 bases and J lost 0; bases outside the gene matches: 2. Germline V gives CDR1 LNHDA, CDR2 SQIVND (reference sequence). The CDR3 has 14 residues. As DNA, the CDR3 is TGTGCCAGTAGCCCTAGCGGGGGCTCCTACGAGCAGTACTTC. As protein: CASSPSGGSYEQYF. The variable domain in full, completed from reference TRBV19 and TRBJ2-7, reads DGGITQSPKYLFRKEGQNVTLSCEQNLNHDAMYWYRQDPGQGLRLIYYSQIVNDFQKGDIAEGYSVSREKKESFPLTVTSAQKNPTAFYLCASSPSGGSYEQYFGPGTRLTVT.

At least ten counts were recorded for this clonotype. The chain couples TRBV20-1 to TRBJ2-1; 7 positions agree with TRBD2. Germline V gives CDR1 DFQATT, CDR2 SNEGSKA (reference sequence). Trimming cost V 5 bases and J 5 bases; bases outside gene matches: 12. This CDR3 spans 15 amino acids. CDR3 in amino acids: CSASTPGLADNEQFF. For the CDR3, the DNA is TGCAGTGCTTCGACCCCGGGGCTAGCGGACAATGAGCAGTTCTTC.

J is TRBJ2-2 and V is TRBV6-1; D is possibly TRBD1 (5 bases). V lost 6 bases, J lost 2 bases, and 19 bases lay in between. The CDR3 is made up of 17 amino acids. Germline V lookup: CDR1 MNHNS, CDR2 SASEGT. The CDR3 spells CASSQLIGASNTGELFF. In nucleotides, the CDR3 is TGTGCCAGCAGCCAACTCATTGGGGCGTCAAACACCGGGGAGCTGTTTTTT.

The chain employs TRBV7-2 and TRBJ2-3, with 13 bases lining up with TRBD2. Germline values: CDR1 SGHTA, CDR2 FQGNSA. The CDR3 totals 15 residues. With 5 bases clipped from V and 6 bases from J, the junction kept 5 bases outside the gene matches. The CDR3 loop reads CASSRTSGGLDTQYF. The DNA for the CDR3 is TGTGCCAGCAGCCGGACTAGCGGGGGACTGGATACGCAGTATTTT.

In this sample, this clonotype turned up many times. This chain uses TRBV7-8 with TRBJ2-7; D not certain. Germline lookup yields CDR1 SGHVS and CDR2 FQNEAQ. The CDR3 sequence is 14 residues long. V lost 5 bases to trimming and J lost 3 bases, with 14 bases between them. CDR3 nucleotides: TGTGCCAGCAGCCCACGCGAAGCTAGCTACGAGCAGTACTTC. Translating gives CASSPREASYEQYF.

The V gene is TRBV6-5, the J gene TRBJ2-7; D not resolved. The CDR3 is made up of 13 amino acids. Germline lookup yields CDR1 MNHEY and CDR2 SVGAGI. The V end was cut by 2 bases, the J end by 2 bases, with 7 bases between. CDR3 DNA: TGTGCCAGCAGTTACCTGCCAACCTACGAGCAGTACTTC. It specifies CASSYLPTYEQYF.

The rearrangement uses TRBV4-1 and TRBJ2-7; a weak D match, TRBD2 (6 bases). Trimming shortened V by 1 base and J by 1 base, and 14 bases separated the two germline ends. The CDR3 runs 16 residues. The germline V gene has CDR1 MGHRA and CDR2 YSYEKL. The CDR3 is CASSQGTGGGSYEQYF. DNA for the CDR3: TGCGCCAGCAGCCAAGGGACCGGGGGTGGGTCCTACGAGCAGTACTTC.

This chain uses TRBV4-3 with TRBJ2-7, with 11 bases lining up with TRBD1. V trimming: 4 bases; J trimming: 6 bases; junction bases outside the gene matches: 8. The germline V gene encodes CDR1 LGHNA and CDR2 YSLEER. The CDR3 sequence is 15 residues long. Written as DNA, the CDR3 is TGCGCCAGCAGCCGACCGGGACAGGGGGTATCCGAGCAGTACTTC. Its protein product is CASSRPGQGVSEQYF.

This clonotype was recorded a few times. This rearrangement joins TRBV6-5 to TRBJ2-3; the match to TRBD2 covers 13 bases. This CDR3 spans 18 amino acids. Germline V gene sequence: CDR1 MNHEY, CDR2 SVGAGI. With V trimmed by 4 bases and J by 0 bases, 7 bases remained unmatched. CDR3 coding DNA: TGTGCCAGCAGTTCCCGACTAGCGGGGGGATGGAGCACAGATACGCAGTATTTT. Its translation is CASSSRLAGGWSTDTQYF.

The rearrangement links TRBV3-1 to TRBJ2-3, with a tentative D call TRBD2 (5 bases). Trimming removed 4 bases at V and 11 bases at J, with 19 bases between. The CDR3 runs 14 residues. Germline assignment: CDR1 LGHDT and CDR2 YNNKEL (reference sequence). The CDR3 loop reads CASSPDVAPRGQYF. The DNA for the CDR3 is TGTGCCAGCAGCCCAGACGTGGCACCTCGGGGGCAGTATTTT.

CDR3 amino acids: CASSPSESLETQYF. As DNA, the CDR3 is TGTGCCAGCAGCCCGAGCGAATCCCTGGAGACCCAGTACTTC. The rearrangement uses TRBV4-2 and TRBJ2-5; D is uncertain. V dropped 4 bases and J dropped 5 bases, with 14 bases sitting between them. CDR3 length: 14 amino acids. CDR1 and CDR2 from the germline V gene are LGHNA and YNFKEQ.

This clonotype occurred many times. The J gene is TRBJ2-7, the V gene TRBV5-6; TRBD1 agrees at 8 bases. The CDR3 is made up of 14 amino acids. CDR1 SGHDT and CDR2 YYEEEE come from the germline V gene. Losses at the gene ends were 3 bases for V and 1 base for J; bases not matched to a gene: 3. The CDR3 sequence is CASSSRDRSYEQYV. The CDR3 region has the DNA TGTGCCAGCAGCTCCCGGGACAGGTCCTACGAGCAGTACGTC.

V and J are TRBV15 and TRBJ2-5, with D possibly matching TRBD1 (6 bases). Deletions cut 3 bases from V and 5 bases from J, with 13 bases between. CDR1 LNHNV and CDR2 YYDKDF come from the germline V gene (reference sequence). The CDR3 has 14 amino acids. The CDR3 DNA reads as TGTGCCACCAGCAGCATTACAGGGTTGGAGACCCAGTACTTC. This gives the protein CATSSITGLETQYF. Full variable domain (outside the CDR3, taken from reference TRBV15 and TRBJ2-5): DAMVIQNPRYQVTQFGKPVTLSCSQTLNHNVMYWYQQKSSQAPKLLFHYYDKDFNNEADTPDNFQSRRPNTSFCFLDIRSPGLGDTAMYLCATSSITGLETQYFGPGTRLLVL.

This clonotype showed up just a few times. The genes are TRBV4-1 and TRBJ2-3; no reliable D call. V was trimmed by 1 base and J by 1 base, leaving 6 bases between them. The germline gives CDR1 MGHRA, CDR2 YSYEKL. This CDR3 spans 14 amino acids. The CDR3: CASSQGAGTDTQYF. For the CDR3, the DNA is TGCGCCAGCAGCCAAGGGGCCGGCACAGATACGCAGTATTTT.

This clonotype was detected a few times. This sequence joins TRBV7-3 and TRBJ1-6; D is undetermined. This CDR3 spans 12 amino acids. Deletions cut 5 bases from V and 7 bases from J, with 6 bases between. Germline V gene data show CDR1 as SGHTA and CDR2 as FQGTGA. The CDR3 DNA reads TGTGCCAGCAGCCCGGGAAATTCACCCCTCCACTTT. Translated, it gives CASSPGNSPLHF.

This clonotype occurred a few times. The J gene is TRBJ1-4, the V gene TRBV20-1; weak D call: TRBD1 (6 bases). The CDR3 contains 13 residues. CDR1 is DFQATT, CDR2 SNEGSKA, per germline (reference sequence). V was clipped by 3 bases and J by 1 base, with 6 bases between them. CDR3 bases: TGCAGTGCTAGCAGGGGAACTAATGAAAAACTGTTTTTT. Translation: CSASRGTNEKLFF.

This clonotype turned up a few times. V and J are TRBV5-1 and TRBJ1-1; D gene uncertain. The CDR3 is 14 residues long. CDR1 is SGHRS and CDR2 is YFSETQ in the germline V gene. V shed 1 base and J shed 1 base, with 8 bases lying between them. The CDR3 region has the DNA TGCGCCAGCAGCTTGAGCAGGACGAACACTGAAGCTTTCTTT. Protein product: CASSLSRTNTEAFF.

The genes are TRBV7-3 and TRBJ2-4; D possibly corresponds to TRBD1 (5 bases). The V and J ends lost 5 bases and 0 bases respectively, with 11 bases between them. Germline V gene sequence: CDR1 SGHTA, CDR2 FQGTGA. The CDR3 sequence is 15 residues long. The DNA of the CDR3 is TGTGCCAGCAGCGTATCAGGGTTAGCCAAAAACATTCAGTACTTC. Its translation is CASSVSGLAKNIQYF.

The sample holds a few counts of this clonotype. The J gene is TRBJ1-5, the V gene TRBV20-1, with D unresolved. Trimming removed 3 bases from V and 6 bases from J, with 12 bases in between. The CDR3 totals 13 residues. Germline CDR1 reads DFQATT; CDR2 reads SNEGSKA (reference sequence). CDR3 bases: TGCAGTGCTAGGGACTCTCAGAGTCAGCCCCAGCATTTT. This encodes CSARDSQSQPQHF.

The chain links TRBV20-1 to TRBJ2-3, with D perhaps being TRBD1 or TRBD2 (5 bases each). The CDR3 is made up of 14 amino acids. Trimming stripped 4 bases from V and 2 bases from J, with 13 bases between. The V gene's germline CDR1 is DFQATT and CDR2 SNEGSKA (reference sequence). CDR3 residues: CSANGAANTDTQYF. CDR3 bases: TGCAGTGCTAACGGGGCAGCAAACACAGATACGCAGTATTTT.

The rearrangement joins TRBV21-1 to TRBJ1-2. TRBV21-1 is a pseudogene. CDR3 length equals 11 residues. The CDR3 spells CASSARSGYTF. For the CDR3, the DNA is TGTGCCAGCAGCGCCAGAAGTGGCTACACCTTC.

A few counts support this clonotype. The chain has TRBV6-2 or TRBV6-3 and TRBJ2-7; D perhaps matches TRBD1 (6 bases). V lost 6 bases and J lost 5, with 17 bases in between. This CDR3 is 14 amino acids long. Per the germline V gene, CDR1 is MNHEY and CDR2 is SVGEGT. CDR3 residues: CASSPTGEADEQYF. The CDR3 DNA reads as TGTGCCAGCAGCCCGACAGGTGAAGCCGACGAGCAGTACTTC.

This clonotype was detected a few times. The chain combines TRBV5-1 with TRBJ2-7; unclear D gene. There are 13 residues in the CDR3. The germline V and J ends were trimmed by 2 bases and 4 bases, with 10 bases remaining between them. CDR1 SGHRS and CDR2 YFSETQ come from the germline V gene. CDR3 in amino acids: CASSFGGWYEQYF. CDR3 DNA sequence: TGCGCCAGCAGCTTTGGCGGATGGTACGAGCAGTACTTC.

This clonotype turned up a few times. This rearrangement joins TRBV4-1 to TRBJ1-1, with D perhaps TRBD1 (5 bases). This CDR3 spans 15 amino acids. Trimming pared 5 bases from V and 0 bases from J, leaving 13 bases between. Germline lookup yields CDR1 MGHRA and CDR2 YSYEKL. The CDR3 nucleotides are TGCGCCAGCAGCTTTAGGGGTTCCCTGAACACTGAAGCTTTCTTT. It specifies CASSFRGSLNTEAFF.

V and J are TRBV7-3 and TRBJ2-1, with D perhaps TRBD1 (6 bases). Germline CDR1 SGHTA, CDR2 FQGTGA. Between the trimmed V and J ends, which lost 4 bases and 2 bases, there was a span of 12 bases. This CDR3 is 15 amino acids long. The CDR3 DNA sequence: TGTGCCAGCAGCTCAGGGGATCGAACCTACAATGAGCAGTTCTTC. Translated, it gives CASSSGDRTYNEQFF.

This clonotype was recorded a few times. The chain links TRBV29-1 to TRBJ1-1; D unresolved. CDR3 length: 13 amino acids. CDR1 is SQVTM and CDR2 is ANQGSEA in the germline V gene. Trimming left V 3 bases short and J 4 bases short, with 12 bases between. CDR3 residues: CSVEEGAGTEAFF. The CDR3 bases are TGCAGCGTTGAGGAGGGCGCGGGCACTGAAGCTTTCTTT.